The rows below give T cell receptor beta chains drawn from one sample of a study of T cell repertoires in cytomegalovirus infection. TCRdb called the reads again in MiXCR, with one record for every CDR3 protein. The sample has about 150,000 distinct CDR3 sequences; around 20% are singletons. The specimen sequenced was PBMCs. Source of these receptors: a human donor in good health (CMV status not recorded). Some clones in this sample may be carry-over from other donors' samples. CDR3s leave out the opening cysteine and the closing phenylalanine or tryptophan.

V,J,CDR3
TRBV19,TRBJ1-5,ASMQGIANQPQH
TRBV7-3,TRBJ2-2,ASSLKSGTGSTGELF
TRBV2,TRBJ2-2,ASSGTSPNTGELF
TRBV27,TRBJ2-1,ASSQDRQGRPF
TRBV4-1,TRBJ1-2,ASSQYYTDNYGYT
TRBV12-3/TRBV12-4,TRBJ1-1,ASSKQGVVTEAF
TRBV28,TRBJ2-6,ASSQYRGSGANVLT
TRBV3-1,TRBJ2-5,ASSQEVRGGPYETQY
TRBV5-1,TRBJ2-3,ASSFTGTSGTDTQY
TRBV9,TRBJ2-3,ASSVDGLDTDTQY
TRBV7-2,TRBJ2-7,ASTQGQSRLTYEQY
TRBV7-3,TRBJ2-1,ASSLSNYNEQF
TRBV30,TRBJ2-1,AWSVAGGGEQF
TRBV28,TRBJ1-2,ASTFHGSYGYT
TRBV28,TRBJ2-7,ASRKRAERRNEQY
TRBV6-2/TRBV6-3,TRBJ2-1,ASSYAEGNWDEQF
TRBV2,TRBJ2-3,ASSETGTPRGTQY
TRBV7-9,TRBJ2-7,ASSPPGADEQY
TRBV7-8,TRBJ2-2,ASSRTSGGLGTGELF
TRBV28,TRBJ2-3,ASSFPTQGGADTQY
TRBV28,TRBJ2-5,ASSSPRDRGLETQY
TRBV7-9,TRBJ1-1,ASSPTGFNTEAF
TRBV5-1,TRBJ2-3,ASSFRGTGGTDTQY
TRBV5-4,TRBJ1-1,ASSKGKVDTEAF
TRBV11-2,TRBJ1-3,ASSLWREDSGNTIY
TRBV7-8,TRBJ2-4,ASSSGQGLAKNIQY
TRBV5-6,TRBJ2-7,ASSIQGYEQY
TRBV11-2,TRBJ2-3,ASTLLGVHGDTQY
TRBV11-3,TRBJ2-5,ASSSGGGAEETQY
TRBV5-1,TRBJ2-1,ASNDPDSNEQF
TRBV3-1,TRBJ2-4,ASSQDLGFGIQY
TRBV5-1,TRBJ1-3,ASSRPSPGSHHTIY
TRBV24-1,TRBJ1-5,ATSDGRASNQPQH
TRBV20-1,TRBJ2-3,SATRPSGRATGDTQY
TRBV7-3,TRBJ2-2,ASSSGTTNTGELF
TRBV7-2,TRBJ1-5,ASSLESVQGGDQPQH
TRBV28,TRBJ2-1,ASSAPGQSYNEQF
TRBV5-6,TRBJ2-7,ASSLRVSEQY
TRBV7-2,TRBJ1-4,ASRFTGGGNEKLF
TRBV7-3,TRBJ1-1,SSSVTPSNTEAF
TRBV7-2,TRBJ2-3,ASSLGLATDTQY
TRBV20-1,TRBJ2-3,SARDGKGGDQY
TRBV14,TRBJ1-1,ASSQGLGQGLTEAF
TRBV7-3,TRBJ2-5,ASSPSGLQETQY
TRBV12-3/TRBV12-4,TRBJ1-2,ASSTGVGGYT
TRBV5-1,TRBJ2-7,ASRPGPLSSYEQY
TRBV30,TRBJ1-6,AWSMDKLNSPLH
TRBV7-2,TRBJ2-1,ARSLVAGASRGYNEQF
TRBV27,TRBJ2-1,ASSSWTGDNEQF
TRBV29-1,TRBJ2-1,SVEGGLAGVYNEQF
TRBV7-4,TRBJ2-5,ASSLKGTYQETQY
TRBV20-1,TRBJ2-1,SARLGGKEF
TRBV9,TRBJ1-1,ASSVVGQMNTEAF
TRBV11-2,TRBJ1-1,ASSLDPDRYTEAF
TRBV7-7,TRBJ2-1,ASSPGQPGLGEQF